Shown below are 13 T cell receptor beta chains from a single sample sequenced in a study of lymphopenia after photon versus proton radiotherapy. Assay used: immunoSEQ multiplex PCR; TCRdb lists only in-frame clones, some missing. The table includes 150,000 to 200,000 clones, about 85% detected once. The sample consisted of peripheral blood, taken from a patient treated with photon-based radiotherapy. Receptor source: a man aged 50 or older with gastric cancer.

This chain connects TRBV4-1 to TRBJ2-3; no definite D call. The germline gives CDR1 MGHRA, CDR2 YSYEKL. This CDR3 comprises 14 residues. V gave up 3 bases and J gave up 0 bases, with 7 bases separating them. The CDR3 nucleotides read TGCGCCAGCAGCCATAGCCTTAGCACAGATACGCAGTATTTT. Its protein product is CASSHSLSTDTQYF.

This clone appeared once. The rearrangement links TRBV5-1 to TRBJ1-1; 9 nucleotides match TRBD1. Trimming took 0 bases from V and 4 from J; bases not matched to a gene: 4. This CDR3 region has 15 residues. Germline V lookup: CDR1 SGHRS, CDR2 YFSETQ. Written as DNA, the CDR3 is TGCGCCAGCAGCTTGGCTGGGACAGGGAGCACTGAAGCTTTCTTT. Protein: CASSLAGTGSTEAFF.

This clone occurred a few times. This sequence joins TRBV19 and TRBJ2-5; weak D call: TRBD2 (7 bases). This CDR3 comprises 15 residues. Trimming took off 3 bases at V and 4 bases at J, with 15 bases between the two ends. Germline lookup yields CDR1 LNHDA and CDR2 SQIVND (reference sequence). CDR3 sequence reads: CASSIGGAIRETQYF. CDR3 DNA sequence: TGTGCCAGTAGTATTGGGGGGGCGATTCGAGAGACCCAGTACTTC.

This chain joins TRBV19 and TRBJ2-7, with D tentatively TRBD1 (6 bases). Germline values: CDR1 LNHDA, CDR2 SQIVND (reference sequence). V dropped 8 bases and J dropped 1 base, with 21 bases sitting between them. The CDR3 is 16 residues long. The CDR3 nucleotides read TGTGCCAGTGCCCTCGCACCAGGGGTTAATTCCTACGAGCAGTACTTC. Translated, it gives CASALAPGVNSYEQYF.

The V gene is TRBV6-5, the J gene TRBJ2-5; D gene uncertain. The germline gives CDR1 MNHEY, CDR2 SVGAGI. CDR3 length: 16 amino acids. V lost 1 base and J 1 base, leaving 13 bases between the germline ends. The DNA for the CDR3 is TGTGCCAGCAGTTACTTCCTCGGCGGCGCCCAAGAGACCCAGTACTTC. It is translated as CASSYFLGGAQETQYF.

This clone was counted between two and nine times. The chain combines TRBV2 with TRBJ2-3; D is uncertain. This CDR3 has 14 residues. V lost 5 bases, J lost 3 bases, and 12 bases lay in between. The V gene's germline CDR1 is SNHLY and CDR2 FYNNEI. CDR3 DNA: TGTGCCAGCAGTCTTTGGGCCCTTACAGATACGCAGTATTTT. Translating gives CASSLWALTDTQYF.

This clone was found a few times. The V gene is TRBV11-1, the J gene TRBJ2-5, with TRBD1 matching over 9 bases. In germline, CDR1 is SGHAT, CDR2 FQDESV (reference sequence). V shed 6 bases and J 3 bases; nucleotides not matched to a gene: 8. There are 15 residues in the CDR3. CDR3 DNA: TGTGCCAGCAGTTTAACAGGGGGCGATGAAGAGACCCAGTACTTC. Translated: CASSLTGGDEETQYF.

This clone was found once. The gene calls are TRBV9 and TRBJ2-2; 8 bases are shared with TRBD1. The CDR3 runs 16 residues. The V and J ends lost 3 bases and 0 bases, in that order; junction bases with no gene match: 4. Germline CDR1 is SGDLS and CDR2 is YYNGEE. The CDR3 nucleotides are TGTGCCAGCAGCGCCAGACAGGGGACGAACACCGGGGAGCTGTTTTTT. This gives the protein CASSARQGTNTGELFF.

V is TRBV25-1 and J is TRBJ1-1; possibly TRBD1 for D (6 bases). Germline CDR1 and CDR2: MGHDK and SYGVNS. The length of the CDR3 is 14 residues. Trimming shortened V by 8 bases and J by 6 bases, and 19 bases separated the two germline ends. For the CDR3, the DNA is TGTGCCAGCGCCGCGGCCAGGGGATCATCTGAAGCTTTCTTT. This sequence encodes CASAAARGSSEAFF.

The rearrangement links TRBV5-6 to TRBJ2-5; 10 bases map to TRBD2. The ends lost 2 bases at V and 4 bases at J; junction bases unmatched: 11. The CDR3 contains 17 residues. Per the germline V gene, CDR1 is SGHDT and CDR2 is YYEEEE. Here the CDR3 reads CASSFSTGTSAGETQYF. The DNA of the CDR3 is TGTGCCAGCAGCTTTTCCACCGGGACTAGCGCGGGAGAGACCCAGTACTTC.

The DNA of the CDR3 is TGTGCCAGCAGTGAAGGCGGGGCAGTTACTAATGAAAAACTGTTTTTT. This codes for CASSEGGAVTNEKLFF. This rearrangement joins TRBV25-1 to TRBJ1-4; perhaps TRBD1 as D (5 bases). This CDR3 is built from 16 residues. Germline V gene data show CDR1 as MGHDK and CDR2 as SYGVNS. The ends were cut back, 2 bases at V and 2 bases at J, with 12 bases in the middle.

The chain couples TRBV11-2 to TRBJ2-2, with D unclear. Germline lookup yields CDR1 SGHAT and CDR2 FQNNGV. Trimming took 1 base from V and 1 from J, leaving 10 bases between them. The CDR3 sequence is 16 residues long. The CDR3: CASSLVRARNTGELFF. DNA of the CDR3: TGTGCCAGCAGCTTAGTCCGAGCACGGAACACCGGGGAGCTGTTTTTT. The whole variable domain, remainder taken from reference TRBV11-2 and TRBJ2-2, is EAGVAQSPRYKIIEKRQSVAFWCNPISGHATLYWYQQILGQGPKLLIQFQNNGVVDDSQLPKDRFSAERLKGVDSTLKIQPAKLEDSAVYLCASSLVRARNTGELFFGEGSRLTVL.

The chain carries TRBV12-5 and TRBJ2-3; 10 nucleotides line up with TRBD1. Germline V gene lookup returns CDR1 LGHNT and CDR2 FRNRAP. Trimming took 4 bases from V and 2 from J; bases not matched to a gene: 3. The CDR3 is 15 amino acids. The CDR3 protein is CASGSGQGNTDTQYF. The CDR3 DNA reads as TGTGCTAGTGGTTCGGGACAGGGGAACACAGATACGCAGTATTTT.